Below are 11 T cell receptor beta chains sequenced from a single sample in a study of T cell changes during pregnancy in multiple sclerosis (dated by TCRdb to the late 2010s). The receptor library was made with the immunoSEQ multiplex PCR assay. Here the immuneACCESS table is served through TCRdb, limited to in-frame sequences with V and J called. Missing clones are a known gap in these copies; in checked studies unresolved V genes cover under half, and the rest lacks a known reason. In this sample the table shows 40,000 to 45,000 clones, around 90% of which occur a single time. The top ten hold 0.7% of the sample. The source was CD4+ T cells from peripheral blood mononuclear cells, collected before pregnancy. The receptors originated from a female donor with multiple sclerosis, enrolled in a pregnancy study.

CDR3: CASSPYRTGSYNEQFF. CDR3 DNA sequence: TGTGCCAGCAGCCCCTATCGGACAGGGTCCTACAATGAGCAGTTCTTC. The rearrangement uses TRBV7-8 and TRBJ2-1, with TRBD1 matching 8 bases. The ends lost 5 bases at V and 1 base at J; junction bases unmatched: 7. This CDR3 is built from 16 residues. Per germline, CDR1 SGHVS and CDR2 FQNEAQ.

The V call is TRBV20-1, the J call TRBJ1-2; D not certain. V lost 8 bases and J lost 5, with 9 bases in between. From germline, CDR1 is DFQATT and CDR2 SNEGSKA (reference sequence). The CDR3 runs to 10 residues. CDR3 DNA sequence: TGCAGTCCCTCCGGTTATGGCTACACCTTC. It translates to CSPSGYGYTF.

This chain connects TRBV18 to TRBJ1-5; D is perhaps TRBD1 (5 bases). Germline assignment: CDR1 KGHSH and CDR2 LQKENI. V lost 2 bases and J lost 2, with 13 bases in between. The CDR3 loop spans 16 amino acids. The CDR3 is CASSPSGGGGNQPQHF. The CDR3 nucleotides are TGTGCCAGCTCACCAAGCGGGGGTGGTGGCAATCAGCCCCAGCATTTT.

The chain links TRBV21-1 to TRBJ2-7; the table's D call TRBD2 went unverified against the DNA. TRBV21-1 is classified as a pseudogene. The CDR3 length is 17 residues. The CDR3 loop is CASSKDRGTSGSRWQYF. Here the CDR3 DNA reads TGTGCCAGCAGCAAAGATCGCGGGACTAGCGGGAGCAGATGGCAGTACTTC.

The chain is built from TRBV5-4 and TRBJ2-3; TRBD2 agrees at 11 bases. Germline CDR1 is SGHNT and CDR2 is YYREEE (reference sequence). V trimming: 3 bases; J trimming: 3 bases; junction bases outside the gene matches: 6. The CDR3 is 16 residues long. CDR3 residues: CASSSRLAGLTDTQYF. The CDR3 nucleotides read TGTGCCAGCAGCTCCAGACTAGCGGGACTAACAGATACGCAGTATTTT.

V gene TRBV4-2 combines with J gene TRBJ1-2; TRBD1 agrees at 7 bases. Losses at the gene ends were 1 base for V and 8 bases for J; bases not matched to a gene: 7. The CDR3 contains 14 residues. CDR1 LGHNA and CDR2 YNFKEQ come from the germline V gene. The CDR3 DNA reads TGTGCCAGCAGCCAAGGGAGACAGGGTGGCGGCTACACCTTC. Its translation is CASSQGRQGGGYTF.

This clone was seen only once. The gene calls are TRBV6-5 and TRBJ2-7; D perhaps matches TRBD2 (5 bases). The V and J ends lost 8 bases and 3 bases respectively, with 17 bases between them. The CDR3 extends over 14 amino acids. Germline V gene sequence: CDR1 MNHEY, CDR2 SVGAGI. CDR3 residues: CASAPRVSNYEQYF. The CDR3 DNA follows: TGTGCCAGCGCCCCGAGGGTATCAAACTACGAGCAGTACTTC.

The CDR3 reads CASSLLLGGNEKLFF. The CDR3 nucleotides read TGTGCCAGCAGTTTATTGCTAGGGGGTAATGAAAAACTGTTTTTT. The rearrangement uses TRBV27 and TRBJ1-4; possible D gene TRBD1, 6 bases. Germline CDR1 and CDR2: MNHEY and SMNVEV (reference sequence). V gave up 1 base and J gave up 4 bases, with 10 bases separating them. This CDR3 has 15 residues.

The chain uses TRBV11-2 and TRBJ1-1; maybe TRBD1 (5 bases). Trimming took 5 bases from V and 5 from J, leaving 18 bases between them. Germline V gene data show CDR1 as SGHAT and CDR2 as FQNNGV. The CDR3 runs 15 residues. Here the CDR3 DNA reads TGTGCCAGCAGCCCGCCGGGACTCCTGGGGACTGAAGCTTTCTTT. Protein product: CASSPPGLLGTEAFF.

The gene calls are TRBV7-2 and TRBJ2-1; a possible D gene is TRBD1 (6 bases). Germline assignment: CDR1 SGHTA and CDR2 FQGNSA. This CDR3 has 17 amino acids. V shed 1 base and J shed 4 bases, with 17 bases lying between them. CDR3 nucleotides: TGTGCCAGCAGCTTAGTCTCCAGGGGATGGGGGTACAATGAGCAGTTCTTC. Translated, it gives CASSLVSRGWGYNEQFF.

This clone was seen only a few times. The rearrangement links TRBV10-3 to TRBJ2-1; TRBD2 matches 8 bases. The trim removed 6 bases at V and 2 bases at J, leaving 3 bases unmatched. The CDR3 extends over 14 amino acids. In germline, CDR1 is ENHRY, CDR2 SYGVKD. The CDR3 protein is CAIRVAGTYNEQFF. DNA for the CDR3: TGTGCCATCAGAGTAGCGGGAACCTACAATGAGCAGTTCTTC.